This T cell receptor beta chain appears in the sequencing data of a study of neurological immune-mediated disorders. Study results and caveats: The expanded clones of different subjects shared no CDR3 amino acid sequences (suggesting private repertoires in all groups).

Time point of the sample: longitudinal time-point 3. Unsorted libraries were prepared from 2 million PBMCs that had been stored at -80 C. The CDR3 length is 14 residues. The germline V and J ends were trimmed by 3 bases and 5 bases, with 11 bases remaining between them. CDR1 and CDR2 (germline): MNHEY, SMNVEV (reference sequence). 5'RACE employing 10-nucleotide random UMIs yielded the cDNA. Over 160 million TCR-beta sequences from 15-18 subjects came from every sequencing run. Each CDR3 protein is one row after TCRdb ran MiXCR on the 5' RACE reads. The sample yields around 97,000 distinct CDR3 sequences, 10% to 11% seen once. This clonotype was detected many times. Antigen specificity is unknown.

This sequence joins TRBV27 and TRBJ2-4; D may be TRBD2 (6 bases). The sequenced material came from PBMCs. The receptor comes from a female donor with HTLV-1-associated myelopathy (HAM/TSP). The CDR3 DNA follows: TGTGCCAGCAGTTTTGCGGGGACCCAAAACATTCAGTACTTC. It is translated as CASSFAGTQNIQYF.